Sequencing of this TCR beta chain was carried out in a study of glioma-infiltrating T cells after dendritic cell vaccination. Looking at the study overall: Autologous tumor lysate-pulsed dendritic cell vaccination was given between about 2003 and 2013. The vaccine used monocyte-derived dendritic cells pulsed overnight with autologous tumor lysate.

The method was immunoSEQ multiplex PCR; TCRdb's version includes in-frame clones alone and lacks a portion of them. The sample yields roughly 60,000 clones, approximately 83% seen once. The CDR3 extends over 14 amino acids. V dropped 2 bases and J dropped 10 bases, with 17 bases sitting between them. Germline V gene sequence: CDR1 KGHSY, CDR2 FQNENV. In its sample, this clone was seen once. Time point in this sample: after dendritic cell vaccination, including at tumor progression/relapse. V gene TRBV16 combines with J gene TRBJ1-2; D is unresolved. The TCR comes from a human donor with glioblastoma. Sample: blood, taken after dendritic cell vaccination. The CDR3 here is CASSQPEIQVSYTF. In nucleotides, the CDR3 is TGTGCCAGCAGCCAACCCGAAATCCAGGTATCCTACACCTTC.